This T cell receptor (beta chain) stems from a study of blood T cell repertoires in COVID-19. Study-level information: COVID-19 samples from acute and convalescent phases originated in the United States, Italy and Spain. T cells, B-cell-depleted T cells, or PBMCs supplied cDNA or gDNA.

Per the original data handling: Scientists estimated how many nucleated cells there were by amplifying reference gene primers. TCRdb keeps only in-frame clones here, not all; method: immunoSEQ multiplex PCR. For V, J and clone size, that table is used; D and trimming come from the DNA. The data contain some 380,000 clones, nearly 90% of them singletons. The CDR3 spans 14 residues. V gave up 6 bases and J gave up 1 base, with 10 bases separating them. Germline V lookup: CDR1 MNHEY, CDR2 SMNVEV (reference sequence). V and J are TRBV27 and TRBJ1-5; tentatively, D is TRBD1 (5 bases). This receptor was identified in a man between 18 and 29 years old with active or convalescent COVID-19. Sequencing was done on a sample of peripheral blood. As DNA, the CDR3 is TGTGCCAGCAGCAGGACACGAAGCAATCAGCCCCAGCATTTT. This codes for CASSRTRSNQPQHF.